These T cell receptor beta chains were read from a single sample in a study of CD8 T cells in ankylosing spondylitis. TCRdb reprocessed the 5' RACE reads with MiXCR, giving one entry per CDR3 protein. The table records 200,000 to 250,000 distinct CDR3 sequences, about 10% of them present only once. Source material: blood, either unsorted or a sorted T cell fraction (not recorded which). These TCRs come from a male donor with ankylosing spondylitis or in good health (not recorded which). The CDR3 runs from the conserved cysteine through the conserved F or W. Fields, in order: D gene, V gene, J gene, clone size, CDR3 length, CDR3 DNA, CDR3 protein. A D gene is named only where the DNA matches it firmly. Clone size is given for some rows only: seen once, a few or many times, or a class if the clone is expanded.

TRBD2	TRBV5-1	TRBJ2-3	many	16	TGCGCCAGCAGCTTGGGGCGGGGGACTGGGACAGATACGCAGTATTTT	CASSLGRGTGTDTQYF
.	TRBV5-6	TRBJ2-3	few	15	TGTGCCAGCACCCCGCCCGGGGAGTCGACAGATACGCAGTATTTT	CASTPPGESTDTQYF
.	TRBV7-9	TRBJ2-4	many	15	TGTGCCAGCAGTAAAGACGGCAGGGGAGGTAGCATTCAGTACTTC	CASSKDGRGGSIQYF
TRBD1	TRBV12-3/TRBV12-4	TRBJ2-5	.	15	TGTGCCAGCAGCGAACAGGGGGGTGGGAAAGAGACCCAGTACTTC	CASSEQGGGKETQYF
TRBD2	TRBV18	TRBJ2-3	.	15	TGTGCCAGCTCACGAAGAGCGGGGGGAGGCGATACGCAGTATTTT	CASSRRAGGGDTQYF
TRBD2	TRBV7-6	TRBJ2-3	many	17	TGTGCCAGCAGCGAAGGGACTAGCGGGGAAGACACAGATACGCAGTATTTT	CASSEGTSGEDTDTQYF
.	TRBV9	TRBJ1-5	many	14	TGTGCCAGCAGCTACTCGGAGGGATATCAGCCCCAGCATTTT	CASSYSEGYQPQHF
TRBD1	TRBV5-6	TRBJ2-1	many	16	TGTGCCAGCAGCGCAAGGGGACAGGGTAATCCTTATGAGCAGTTCTTC	CASSARGQGNPYEQFF
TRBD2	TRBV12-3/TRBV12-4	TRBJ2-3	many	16	TGTGCCAGCACCAACCTCCGGGGGGAACCCACAGATACGCAGTATTTT	CASTNLRGEPTDTQYF
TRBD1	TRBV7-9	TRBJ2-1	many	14	TGTGCCAGCAGCTGGGACAGGGGGGATTTTGAGCAGTTCTTC	CASSWDRGDFEQFF
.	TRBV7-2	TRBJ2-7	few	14	TGTGCCAGCAGCCTTAGCGGTCAGCCCTACGAGCAGTACTTC	CASSLSGQPYEQYF
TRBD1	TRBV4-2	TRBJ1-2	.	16	TGTGCCAGCAGCCAGGATGACAGGGCTAGTAGCGATGGCTACACCTTC	CASSQDDRASSDGYTF
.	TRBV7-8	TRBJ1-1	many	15	TGTGCCAGCAGCCCACCGGGACCAATCAACACTGAAGCTTTCTTT	CASSPPGPINTEAFF
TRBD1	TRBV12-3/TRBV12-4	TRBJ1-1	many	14	TGTGCCACCGGATTCTTGACAGGGGGCTTTGAAGCTTTCTTT	CATGFLTGGFEAFF
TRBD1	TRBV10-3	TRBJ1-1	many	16	TGTGCCATCAGTGAGTTTGGGGACAGGGTGAACACTGAAGCTTTCTTT	CAISEFGDRVNTEAFF
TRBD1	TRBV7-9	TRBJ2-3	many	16	TGTGCCAGCAGCTCGGGACAGGGGGCGACCACAGATACGCAGTATTTT	CASSSGQGATTDTQYF
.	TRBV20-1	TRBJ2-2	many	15	TGCAGTGCTAGCCCGGGGTATGGGAACACCGGGGAGCTGTTTTTT	CSASPGYGNTGELFF
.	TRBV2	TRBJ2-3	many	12	TGTGCCAGCTCCTCTGCCGCAGATACGCAGTATTTT	CASSSAADTQYF
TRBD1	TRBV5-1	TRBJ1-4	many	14	TGCGCCAGCAGCGTCAACAGGGGCGGTGAAAAACTGTTTTTT	CASSVNRGGEKLFF
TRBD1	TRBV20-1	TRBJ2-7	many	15	TGCAGTGCTAGCTCGGGACAGGATTCGTACTACGAGCAGTACTTC	CSASSGQDSYYEQYF
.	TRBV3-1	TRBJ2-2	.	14	TGTGCCAGCAGCCAAATGCGGAACACCGGGGAGCTGTTTTTT	CASSQMRNTGELFF
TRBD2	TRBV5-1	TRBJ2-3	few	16	TGCGCCAGCAGCTTGGTTCTAGCGGGGGCCGGGGATACGCAGTATTTT	CASSLVLAGAGDTQYF
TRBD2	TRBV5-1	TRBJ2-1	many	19	TGCGCCAGCAGTTTCGGTCTAGCGGGGGGGCCGAAGGGCTACAATGAGCAGTTCTTC	CASSFGLAGGPKGYNEQFF
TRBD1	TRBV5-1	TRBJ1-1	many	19	TGCGCCAGCAGCCAAACCTCAGACAGGGGGCCTATGATGAACACTGAAGCTTTCTTT	CASSQTSDRGPMMNTEAFF
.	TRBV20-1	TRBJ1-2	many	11	TGCAGCCCCCGGCATAGCTATGGCTACACCTTC	CSPRHSYGYTF
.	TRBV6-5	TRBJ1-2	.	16	TGTGCCAGCAGTTCCCCAAGACAGGAAAGTAACTATGGCTACACCTTC	CASSSPRQESNYGYTF
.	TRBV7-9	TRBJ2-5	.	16	TGTGCCAGCAGCTTACCGAGAACAGGGAACCAAGAGACCCAGTACTTC	CASSLPRTGNQETQYF
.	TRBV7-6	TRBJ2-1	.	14	TGTGCCAGCAGCCTGGGCCCTGGGGACAATGAGCAGTTCTTC	CASSLGPGDNEQFF
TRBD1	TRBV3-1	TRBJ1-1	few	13	TGTGCCAGCAGCCCCAGGGGGGGAACTGAAGCTTTCTTT	CASSPRGGTEAFF
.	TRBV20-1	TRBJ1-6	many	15	TGCAGTGCGAGCGGGGGGAGCTCCTATAATTCACCCCTCCACTTT	CSASGGSSYNSPLHF
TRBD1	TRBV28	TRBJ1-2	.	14	TGTGCCAGCAGTTTTACAGGGGGCCACTATGGCTACACCTTC	CASSFTGGHYGYTF
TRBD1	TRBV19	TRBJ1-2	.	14	TGTGCCAGTAGTCCGCAAGCGGGACAGCGCAGCTACACCTTC	CASSPQAGQRSYTF
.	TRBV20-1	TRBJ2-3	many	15	TGCAGTGCTAGAACCCAGACAGCCACCACAGATACGCAGTATTTT	CSARTQTATTDTQYF
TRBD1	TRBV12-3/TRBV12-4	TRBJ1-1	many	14	TGTGCCAGCAGCGTGACAGGGCTGAACACTGAAGCTTTCTTT	CASSVTGLNTEAFF
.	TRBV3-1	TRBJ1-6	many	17	TGTGCCAGCAGCCAAGTGGGAGAGGGCAACTATAATTCACCCCTCCACTTT	CASSQVGEGNYNSPLHF
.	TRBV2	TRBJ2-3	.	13	TGTGCCAGCAGTGGGACAGTAGCGGGTACGCAGTATTTT	CASSGTVAGTQYF
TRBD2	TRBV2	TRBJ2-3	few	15	TGTGCCAGCAGTGCTAGCGGGGGGCCCACAGATACGCAGTATTTT	CASSASGGPTDTQYF